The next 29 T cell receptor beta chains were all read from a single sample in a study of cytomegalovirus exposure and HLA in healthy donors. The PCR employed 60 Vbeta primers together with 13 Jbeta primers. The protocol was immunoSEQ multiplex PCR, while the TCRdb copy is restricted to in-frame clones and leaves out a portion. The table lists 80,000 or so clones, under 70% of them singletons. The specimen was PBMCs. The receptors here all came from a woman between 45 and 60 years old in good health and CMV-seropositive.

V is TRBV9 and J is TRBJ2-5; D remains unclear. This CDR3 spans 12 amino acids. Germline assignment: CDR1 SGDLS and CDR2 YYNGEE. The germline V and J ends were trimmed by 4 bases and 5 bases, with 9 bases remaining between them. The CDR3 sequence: CASSPPNETQYF. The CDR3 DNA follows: TGTGCCAGCAGCCCCCCTAACGAGACCCAGTACTTC.

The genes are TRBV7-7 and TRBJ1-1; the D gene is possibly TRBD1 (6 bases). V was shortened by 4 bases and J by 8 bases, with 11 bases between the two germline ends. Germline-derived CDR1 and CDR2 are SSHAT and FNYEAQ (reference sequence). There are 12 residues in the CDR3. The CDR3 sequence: CASSSGTQEAFF. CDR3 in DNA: TGTGCCAGCAGCTCCGGGACACAGGAAGCTTTCTTT.

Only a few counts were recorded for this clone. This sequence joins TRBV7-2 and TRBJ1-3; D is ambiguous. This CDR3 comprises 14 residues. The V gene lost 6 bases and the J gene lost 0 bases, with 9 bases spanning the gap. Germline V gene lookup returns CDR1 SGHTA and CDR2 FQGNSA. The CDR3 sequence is CASSSPSSGNTIYF. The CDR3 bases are TGTGCCAGCAGTTCACCCAGCTCTGGAAACACCATATATTTT. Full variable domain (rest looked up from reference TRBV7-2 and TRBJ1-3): GAGVSQSPSNKVTEKGKDVELRCDPISGHTALYWYRQSLGQGLEFLIYFQGNSAPDKSGLPSDRFSAERTGGSVSTLTIQRTQQEDSAVYLCASSSPSSGNTIYFGEGSWLTVV.

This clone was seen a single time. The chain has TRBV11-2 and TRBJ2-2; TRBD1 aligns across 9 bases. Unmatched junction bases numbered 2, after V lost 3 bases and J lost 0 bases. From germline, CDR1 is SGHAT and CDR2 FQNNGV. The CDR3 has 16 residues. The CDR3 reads CASSFYRGPNTGELFF. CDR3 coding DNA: TGTGCCAGCAGCTTTTACAGGGGGCCGAACACCGGGGAGCTGTTTTTT.

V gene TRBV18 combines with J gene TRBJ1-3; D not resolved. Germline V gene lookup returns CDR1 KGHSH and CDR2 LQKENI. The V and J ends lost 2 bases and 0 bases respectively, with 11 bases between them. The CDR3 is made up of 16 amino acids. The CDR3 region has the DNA TGTGCCAGCTCACCATCGGCAGGCGTCTCTGGAAACACCATATATTTT. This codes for CASSPSAGVSGNTIYF.

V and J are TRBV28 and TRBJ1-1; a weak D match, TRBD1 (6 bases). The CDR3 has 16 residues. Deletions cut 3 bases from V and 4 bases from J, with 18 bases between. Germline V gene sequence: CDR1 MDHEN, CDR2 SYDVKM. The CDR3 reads CASSFGGYRVSTEAFF. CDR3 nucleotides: TGTGCCAGCAGTTTTGGGGGCTATAGGGTCAGCACTGAAGCTTTCTTT.

In nucleotides, the CDR3 is TGTGCCAGCAGTCCCCAGCGGGGGGGCCGGGAGACCCAGTACTTC. It codes for CASSPQRGGRETQYF. The chain links TRBV28 to TRBJ2-5; the match to TRBD2 covers 10 bases. The CDR3 consists of 15 residues. V shed 5 bases and J 5 bases; nucleotides not matched to a gene: 8. The V gene's germline CDR1 is MDHEN and CDR2 SYDVKM.

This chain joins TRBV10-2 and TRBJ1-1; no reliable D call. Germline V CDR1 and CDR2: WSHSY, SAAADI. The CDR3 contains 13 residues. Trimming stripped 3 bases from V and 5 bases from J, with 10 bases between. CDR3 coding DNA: TGCGCCAGCAGTGACAGGTCGGCGACTGAAGCTTTCTTT. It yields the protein CASSDRSATEAFF.

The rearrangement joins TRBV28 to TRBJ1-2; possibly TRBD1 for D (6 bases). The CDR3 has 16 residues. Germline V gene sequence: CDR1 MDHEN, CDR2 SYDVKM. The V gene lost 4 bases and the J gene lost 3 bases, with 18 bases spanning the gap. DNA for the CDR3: TGTGCCAGCAGTTCAACATCAAGGGGGGGGGACTATGGCTACACCTTC. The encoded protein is CASSSTSRGGDYGYTF.

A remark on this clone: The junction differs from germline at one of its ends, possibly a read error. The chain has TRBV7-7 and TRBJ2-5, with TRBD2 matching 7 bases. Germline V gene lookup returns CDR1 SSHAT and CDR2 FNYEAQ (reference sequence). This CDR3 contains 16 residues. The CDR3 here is CASSLRAGETKETQYF. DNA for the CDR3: TGTGCTAGCAGCTTACGGGCGGGGGAGACTAAAGAGACCCAGTACTTC.

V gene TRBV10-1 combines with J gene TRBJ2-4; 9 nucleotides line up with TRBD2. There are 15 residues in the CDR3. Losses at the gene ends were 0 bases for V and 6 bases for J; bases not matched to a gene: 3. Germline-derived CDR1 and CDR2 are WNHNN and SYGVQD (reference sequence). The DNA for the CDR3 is TGCGCCAGCAGTGAGTCGAGCGGGGGGATAAACATTCAGTACTTC. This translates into CASSESSGGINIQYF.

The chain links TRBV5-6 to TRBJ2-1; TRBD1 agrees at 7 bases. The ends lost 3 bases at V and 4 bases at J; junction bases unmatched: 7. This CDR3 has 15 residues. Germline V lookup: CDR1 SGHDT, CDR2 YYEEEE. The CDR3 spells CASSWVRGPYNEQFF. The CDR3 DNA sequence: TGTGCCAGCAGCTGGGTTAGGGGGCCGTACAATGAGCAGTTCTTC.

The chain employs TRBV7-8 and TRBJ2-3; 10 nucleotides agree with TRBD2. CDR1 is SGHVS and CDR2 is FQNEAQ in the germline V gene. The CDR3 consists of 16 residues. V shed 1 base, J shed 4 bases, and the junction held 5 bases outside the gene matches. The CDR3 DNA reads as TGTGCCAGCAGCTTAGTGATAGCGGGGGGCTCAGATACGCAGTATTTT. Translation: CASSLVIAGGSDTQYF.

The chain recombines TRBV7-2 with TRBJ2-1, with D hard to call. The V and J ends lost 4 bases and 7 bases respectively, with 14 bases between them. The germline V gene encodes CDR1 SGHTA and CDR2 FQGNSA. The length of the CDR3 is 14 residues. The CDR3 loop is CASSSRTVWNEQFF. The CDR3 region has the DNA TGTGCCAGCAGCTCCCGTACAGTTTGGAATGAGCAGTTCTTC.

The DNA of the CDR3 is TGTGCCAGCAGCTTATCACACAGGGCAAACAATGAGCAGTTCTTC. Its protein product is CASSLSHRANNEQFF. The gene calls are TRBV7-9 and TRBJ2-1; maybe TRBD1 (6 bases). The germline V gene encodes CDR1 SEHNR and CDR2 FQNEAQ (reference sequence). CDR3 length: 15 amino acids. Trimming pared 2 bases from V and 5 bases from J, leaving 13 bases between.

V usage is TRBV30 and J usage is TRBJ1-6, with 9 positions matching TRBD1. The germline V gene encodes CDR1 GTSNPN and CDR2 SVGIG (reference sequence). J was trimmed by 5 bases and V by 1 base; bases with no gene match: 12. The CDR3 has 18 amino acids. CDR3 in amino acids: CAWSDRAGTGFDNSPLHF. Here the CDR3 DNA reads TGTGCCTGGAGTGACCGAGCCGGGACAGGGTTCGATAATTCACCCCTCCACTTT.

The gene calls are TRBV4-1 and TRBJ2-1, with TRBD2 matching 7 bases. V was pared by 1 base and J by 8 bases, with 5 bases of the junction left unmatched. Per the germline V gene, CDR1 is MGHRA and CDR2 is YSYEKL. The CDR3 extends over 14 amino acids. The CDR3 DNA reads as TGCGCCAGCAGCCAAGTGAGGGGAGGGGATGAGCAGTTCTTC. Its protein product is CASSQVRGGDEQFF.

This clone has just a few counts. The CDR3 spells CASSQNRGLWQFF. In nucleotides, the CDR3 is TGTGCCAGCAGCCAAAACAGGGGATTGTGGCAGTTCTTC. The chain carries TRBV14 and TRBJ2-1; TRBD1 aligns across 7 bases. The CDR3 loop spans 13 amino acids. Trimming cost V 2 bases and J 12 bases; bases outside gene matches: 7. CDR1 is SGHDN, CDR2 FVKESK, per germline.

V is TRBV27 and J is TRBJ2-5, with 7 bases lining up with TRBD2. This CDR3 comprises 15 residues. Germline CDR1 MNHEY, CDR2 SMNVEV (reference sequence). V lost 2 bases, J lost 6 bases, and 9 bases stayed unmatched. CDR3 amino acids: CASSLNYGGGKTQYF. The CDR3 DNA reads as TGTGCCAGCAGTTTAAATTATGGCGGGGGAAAGACCCAGTACTTC.

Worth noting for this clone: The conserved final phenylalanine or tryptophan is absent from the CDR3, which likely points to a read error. Written as DNA, the CDR3 is TGTGCCAGCACCCTAGGGACAGAGAATTCACCCCTCCACATT. Translated, it gives CASTLGTENSPLHI. The chain employs TRBV6-1 and TRBJ1-6, with 7 bases matching TRBD1. V gave up 7 bases and J gave up 7 bases; unmatched junction bases: 7. CDR3 length: 14 amino acids. Germline V gene data show CDR1 as MNHNS and CDR2 as SASEGT.

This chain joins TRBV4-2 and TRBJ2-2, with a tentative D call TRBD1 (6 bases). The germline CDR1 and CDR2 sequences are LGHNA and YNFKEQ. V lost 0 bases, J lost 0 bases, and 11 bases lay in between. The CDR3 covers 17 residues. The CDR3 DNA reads TGTGCCAGCAGCCAAGAATGGGGGACAACGAACACCGGGGAGCTGTTTTTT. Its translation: CASSQEWGTTNTGELFF.

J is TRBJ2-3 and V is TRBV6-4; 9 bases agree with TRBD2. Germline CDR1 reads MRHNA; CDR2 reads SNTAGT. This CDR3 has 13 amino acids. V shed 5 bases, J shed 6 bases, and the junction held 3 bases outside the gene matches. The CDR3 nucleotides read TGTGCCAGCAGTAGCGGGGGGATCGATACGCAGTATTTT. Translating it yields CASSSGGIDTQYF.

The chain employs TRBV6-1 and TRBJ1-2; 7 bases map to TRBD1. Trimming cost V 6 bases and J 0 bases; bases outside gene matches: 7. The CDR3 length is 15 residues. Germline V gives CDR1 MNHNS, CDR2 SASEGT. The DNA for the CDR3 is TGTGCCAGCAGCCTCGGGACAGCGACTAACTATGGCTACACCTTC. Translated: CASSLGTATNYGYTF.

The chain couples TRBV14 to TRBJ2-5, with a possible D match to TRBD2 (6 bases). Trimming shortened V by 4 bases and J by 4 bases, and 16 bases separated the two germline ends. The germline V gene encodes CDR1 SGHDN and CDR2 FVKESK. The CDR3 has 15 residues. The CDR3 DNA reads TGTGCCAGCAGCCGGTGGGCGGGGTCAAGAGAGACCCAGTACTTC. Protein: CASSRWAGSRETQYF.

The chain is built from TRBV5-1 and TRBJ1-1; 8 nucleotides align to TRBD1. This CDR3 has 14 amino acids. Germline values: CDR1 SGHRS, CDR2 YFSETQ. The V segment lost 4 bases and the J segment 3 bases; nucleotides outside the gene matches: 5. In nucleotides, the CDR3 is TGCGCCAGCAGCCCGGCACAGGGGGACACTGAAGCTTTCTTT. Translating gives CASSPAQGDTEAFF. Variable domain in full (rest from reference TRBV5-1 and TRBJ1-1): KAGVTQTPRYLIKTRGQQVTLSCSPISGHRSVSWYQQTPGQGLQFLFEYFSETQRNKGNFPGRFSGRQFSNSRSEMNVSTLELGDSALYLCASSPAQGDTEAFFGQGTRLTVV.

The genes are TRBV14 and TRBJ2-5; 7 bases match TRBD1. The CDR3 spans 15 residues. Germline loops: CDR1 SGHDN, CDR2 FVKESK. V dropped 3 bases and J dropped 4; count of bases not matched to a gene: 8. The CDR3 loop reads CASSQVQGTGETQYF. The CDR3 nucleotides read TGTGCCAGCAGCCAGGTACAGGGGACCGGAGAGACCCAGTACTTC.

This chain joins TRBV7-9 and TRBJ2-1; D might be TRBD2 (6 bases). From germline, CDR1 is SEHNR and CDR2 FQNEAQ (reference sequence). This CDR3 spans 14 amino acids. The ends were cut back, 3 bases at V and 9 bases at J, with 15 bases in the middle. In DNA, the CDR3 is TGTGCCAGCAGCTTTTTAGCCGGGGGTAGTGAGCAGTTCTTC. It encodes CASSFLAGGSEQFF.

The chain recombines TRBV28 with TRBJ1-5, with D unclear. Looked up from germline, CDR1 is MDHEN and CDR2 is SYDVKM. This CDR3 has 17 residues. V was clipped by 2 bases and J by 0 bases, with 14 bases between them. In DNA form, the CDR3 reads TGTGCCAGCAGTTTACCCCTCTTGGGCTATAGCAATCAGCCCCAGCATTTT. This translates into CASSLPLLGYSNQPQHF. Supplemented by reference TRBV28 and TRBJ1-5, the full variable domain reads DVKVTQSSRYLVKRTGEKVFLECVQDMDHENMFWYRQDPGLGLRLIYFSYDVKMKEKGDIPEGYSVSREKKERFSLILESASTNQTSMYLCASSLPLLGYSNQPQHFGDGTRLSIL.

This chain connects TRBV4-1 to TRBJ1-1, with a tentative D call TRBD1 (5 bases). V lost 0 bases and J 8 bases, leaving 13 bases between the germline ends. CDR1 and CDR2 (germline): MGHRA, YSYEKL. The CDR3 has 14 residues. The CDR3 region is CASSQDRAGLEAFF. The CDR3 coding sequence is TGCGCCAGCAGCCAAGATCGGGCAGGGTTAGAAGCTTTCTTT.